These 26 T cell receptor beta chains share one sample of origin, sequenced in a study of spatial heterogeneity in lung cancer. TCRdb used MiXCR to reprocess the 5' RACE reads, holding one entry per CDR3 protein. The table records under 30,000 distinct CDR3 sequences, about 4.5% of them present only once. Time point denoted: sample taken at primary tumor resection. From tumor, nontumor lung or frozen PBMC, whole RNA was taken unsorted for sequencing. The sequencing here drew on PBMCs, taken at surgery. The receptors come from a male donor with early-stage non-small cell lung cancer.

As to this clonotype: Being one base from a much bigger clone, this may be a read error. The chain has TRBV10-3 and TRBJ2-7; a possible D gene is TRBD2 (5 bases). From germline, CDR1 is ENHRY and CDR2 SYGVKD. Trimming removed 2 bases at V and 5 bases at J, with 16 bases between. The CDR3 length is 15 residues. The CDR3 nucleotides read TGTGCCATCAGTGAGAGTGTGACCGAGGGCCACGAGCAGTACTTC. Translation: CAISESVTEGHEQYF.

This clonotype has just a few counts. This chain links TRBV19 with TRBJ2-3, with D tentatively TRBD2 (5 bases). CDR3 size: 14 residues. Trimming removed 3 bases from V and 5 bases from J, with 12 bases in between. Germline lookup yields CDR1 LNHDA and CDR2 SQIVND (reference sequence). CDR3 nucleotide sequence: TGTGCCAGTAGTATCAGCGGTGAACAAGATACGCAGTATTTT. Translation gives CASSISGEQDTQYF. Variable domain in full (rest from reference TRBV19 and TRBJ2-3): DGGITQSPKYLFRKEGQNVTLSCEQNLNHDAMYWYRQDPGQGLRLIYYSQIVNDFQKGDIAEGYSVSREKKESFPLTVTSAQKNPTAFYLCASSISGEQDTQYFGPGTRLTVL.

By share, this clonotype counts as medium-sized. The rearrangement links TRBV29-1 to TRBJ1-5, with D maybe TRBD1 (5 bases). Germline CDR1 is SQVTM and CDR2 is ANQGSEA. The CDR3 covers 13 residues. V lost 6 bases, J lost 7 bases, and 16 bases lay in between. Here the CDR3 DNA reads TGCAGCGTCGGGACCGCTCCGGGACAGCCCCAGCATTTT. Its translation is CSVGTAPGQPQHF.

This clonotype was seen at least ten times. The chain joins TRBV15 to TRBJ2-3; D may be TRBD2 (7 bases). The CDR3 is 14 residues long. V shed 3 bases and J shed 8 bases, with 15 bases lying between them. Germline assignment: CDR1 LNHNV and CDR2 YYDKDF (reference sequence). The CDR3 sequence: CATSRGEGGSTQYF. DNA for the CDR3: TGTGCCACCAGCAGGGGTGAGGGGGGGAGTACGCAGTATTTT.

This clonotype was detected many times. This chain links TRBV18 with TRBJ1-2; D is undetermined. Trimming stripped 0 bases from V and 5 bases from J, with 10 bases between. This CDR3 spans 14 amino acids. Germline V gives CDR1 KGHSH, CDR2 LQKENI. The CDR3 here is CASSPPAQQYGYTF. Here the CDR3 DNA reads TGTGCCAGCTCACCACCGGCACAGCAATATGGCTACACCTTC.

There are many counts of this clonotype. V and J are TRBV14 and TRBJ2-6; no firm D call. The CDR3 extends over 15 amino acids. Between the trimmed V and J ends, which lost 3 bases and 2 bases, there was a span of 8 bases. CDR1 is SGHDN and CDR2 is FVKESK in the germline V gene. Here the CDR3 DNA reads TGTGCCAGCAGCCACGCGTTCGCTGGGGCCAACGTCCTGACTTTC. Amino acid sequence: CASSHAFAGANVLTF.

Remarks on this clonotype: This may stem from a read error, because a much larger clone lies one nucleotide away. The rearrangement joins TRBV13 to TRBJ2-5; 7 bases match TRBD1. Germline V gives CDR1 PRHDT, CDR2 FYEKMQ (reference sequence). J was trimmed by 5 bases and V by 5 bases; bases with no gene match: 11. CDR3 length: 15 amino acids. The CDR3 region has the DNA TGTGCCAGCAGCCTCCGACAGGGAAGGGCCGAGACCCAGTACTTC. It codes for CASSLRQGRAETQYF.

The sample holds many counts of this clonotype. The chain is built from TRBV7-3 and TRBJ2-7, with D possibly being TRBD2 (5 bases). The germline gives CDR1 SGHTA, CDR2 FQGTGA. This CDR3 has 17 amino acids. Trimming cost V 2 bases and J 1 base, with 18 bases left between them. DNA of the CDR3: TGTGCCAGCAGCTTAGGACGAGGGAGTGAGGTGTCCTACGAGCAGTACTTC. This sequence encodes CASSLGRGSEVSYEQYF.

The sample holds many counts of this clonotype. The genes are TRBV6-5 and TRBJ2-1, with 8 bases lining up with TRBD2. The CDR3 length is 16 residues. Per the germline V gene, CDR1 is MNHEY and CDR2 is SVGAGI. V was clipped by 5 bases and J by 3 bases; unmatched bases: 9. The DNA of the CDR3 is TGTGCCAGCAGTAGTCCCGGGACTAGTATCTACAATGAGCAGTTCTTC. It is translated as CASSSPGTSIYNEQFF.

The table lists this clonotype with many counts. The chain combines TRBV13 with TRBJ2-6, with 9 bases identical to TRBD1. With V trimmed by 4 bases and J by 0 bases, 4 bases remained unmatched. CDR3 size: 17 residues. Per germline, CDR1 PRHDT and CDR2 FYEKMQ (reference sequence). Written as DNA, the CDR3 is TGTGCCAGCAGCTCCCGGGACAGGGCCTCTGGGGCCAACGTCCTGACTTTC. Encoded protein: CASSSRDRASGANVLTF.

There are a few counts of this clonotype. This could be a read error, since a much larger clone is one nucleotide away. This sequence joins TRBV27 and TRBJ2-7, with 10 positions matching TRBD1. The germline V gene has CDR1 MNHEY and CDR2 SMNVEV (reference sequence). The CDR3 has 14 residues. CDR3 in amino acids: CVSSRQGASYEQYF. CDR3 DNA sequence: TGTGTCAGCAGTCGACAGGGGGCGAGTTACGAGCAGTACTTC.

This clonotype has ten or more counts. The V and J genes are TRBV7-2 and TRBJ2-2; D is uncertain. This CDR3 spans 16 amino acids. Trimming stripped 2 bases from V and 4 bases from J, with 14 bases between. Germline loops: CDR1 SGHTA, CDR2 FQGNSA. CDR3 sequence: CASSLQSGATTGELFF. The DNA for the CDR3 is TGTGCCAGCAGCTTACAGTCAGGTGCAACCACCGGGGAGCTGTTTTTT.

This clonotype was seen repeatedly, ten times or more. The chain is built from TRBV20-1 and TRBJ2-7; 7 nucleotides match TRBD1. The germline CDR1 and CDR2 sequences are DFQATT and SNEGSKA (reference sequence). This CDR3 is built from 12 residues. Trimming removed 4 bases from V and 5 bases from J; junction bases left unmatched: 5. The CDR3 protein is CSATRQGNEQYF. In DNA form, the CDR3 reads TGCAGTGCTACAAGACAGGGTAACGAGCAGTACTTC.

In this sample, this clonotype turned up many times. J is TRBJ2-5 and V is TRBV9, with D maybe TRBD1 (6 bases). CDR3 size: 15 residues. CDR1 is SGDLS, CDR2 YYNGEE, per germline. V lost 0 bases to trimming and J lost 3 bases, with 12 bases between them. The CDR3 coding sequence is TGTGCCAGCAGCGTAGACGGTCAGGGGAAAGAGACCCAGTACTTC. Protein product: CASSVDGQGKETQYF.

This clonotype was observed at least ten times. The chain recombines TRBV7-3 with TRBJ2-7; 7 bases map to TRBD2. Trimming at V came to 8 bases and at J to 2 bases, leaving 12 bases not matched to a gene. From germline, CDR1 is SGHTA and CDR2 FQGTGA. The CDR3 loop spans 15 amino acids. The CDR3 region has the DNA TGTGCCAGCCCGAAGTGCGCGGGAGCGGCCTACGAGCAGTACTTC. It encodes CASPKCAGAAYEQYF.

This clonotype was found many times. The chain carries TRBV7-2 and TRBJ2-5, with 8 bases fitting TRBD2. From germline, CDR1 is SGHTA and CDR2 FQGNSA. V lost 5 bases and J lost 0; bases outside the gene matches: 5. This CDR3 is built from 15 residues. CDR3 coding DNA: TGTGCCAGCAGCAGGCCGCGGGGGGACCAAGAGACCCAGTACTTC. Protein: CASSRPRGDQETQYF.

Many counts were recorded for this clonotype. This chain links TRBV18 with TRBJ1-1; TRBD1 aligns across 8 bases. The CDR3 runs to 19 residues. Germline V gene lookup returns CDR1 KGHSH and CDR2 LQKENI. V gave up 6 bases and J gave up 3 bases; unmatched junction bases: 21. CDR3 coding DNA: TGTGCCAGCTCTGTACGCTGGAAGACAGGGGACGGAGGGGACACTGAAGCTTTCTTT. Amino acids: CASSVRWKTGDGGDTEAFF.

This clonotype was seen at least ten times. V is TRBV14 and J is TRBJ2-1; TRBD2 agrees at 7 bases. In germline, CDR1 is SGHDN, CDR2 FVKESK. This CDR3 is 16 amino acids long. The V gene end was trimmed by 5 bases and the J gene end by 0 bases; junction bases not matched to a gene: 7. DNA for the CDR3: TGTGCCAGCAGCAGTCTAGCGGCAAGCTCCTACAATGAGCAGTTCTTC. Protein: CASSSLAASSYNEQFF.

This clonotype appeared many times. The gene calls are TRBV29-1 and TRBJ1-1; TRBD1 matches at 8 bases. Germline CDR1 is SQVTM and CDR2 is ANQGSEA. CDR3 size: 11 residues. J gave up 8 bases and V 5 bases, and 4 bases lay outside the gene matches. CDR3 coding DNA: TGCAGCGTTAGCAGGGGGCGGGAAGCTTTCTTT. Its protein is CSVSRGREAFF.

In this sample, this clonotype turned up many times. The V gene is TRBV28, the J gene TRBJ2-1; 10 bases are a match to TRBD2. CDR3 length: 15 amino acids. Germline values: CDR1 MDHEN, CDR2 SYDVKM. V lost 6 bases and J lost 10; bases outside the gene matches: 12. CDR3 region: CASRLSLAGPFEQFF. The CDR3, as DNA: TGTGCCAGCAGACTTTCACTAGCGGGGCCTTTCGAGCAGTTCTTC.

This clonotype was recorded many times. This sequence joins TRBV11-2 and TRBJ1-2; D gene uncertain. Per germline, CDR1 SGHAT and CDR2 FQNNGV. V dropped 1 base and J dropped 5 bases, with 5 bases sitting between them. The CDR3 spans 12 residues. Here the CDR3 reads CASSLAQYGYTF. CDR3 nucleotide sequence: TGTGCCAGCAGCTTAGCACAATATGGCTACACCTTC.

This rearrangement joins TRBV7-3 to TRBJ2-1; D remains unclear. Per germline, CDR1 SGHTA and CDR2 FQGTGA. The CDR3 runs 15 residues. The ends were cut back, 5 bases at V and 1 base at J, with 12 bases in the middle. The CDR3 nucleotides read TGTGCCAGCAGCCCACAATCACTGTCCTACAATGAGCAGTTCTTC. Translated, it gives CASSPQSLSYNEQFF.

This clonotype was recorded many times. This chain uses TRBV6-5 with TRBJ1-2; 9 bases agree with TRBD1. The trim removed 6 bases at V and 6 bases at J, leaving 2 bases unmatched. The CDR3 is 12 residues long. Germline V gene data show CDR1 as MNHEY and CDR2 as SVGAGI. Here the CDR3 DNA reads TGTGCCAGCAGCCGGGACAGGGATGGCTACACCTTC. This codes for CASSRDRDGYTF.

This clonotype was counted ten times or more. The chain has TRBV9 and TRBJ2-7; D may be TRBD2 (6 bases). V gave up 6 bases and J gave up 5 bases, with 18 bases separating them. The CDR3 loop spans 14 amino acids. The germline gives CDR1 SGDLS, CDR2 YYNGEE. The CDR3, as DNA: TGTGCCAGCAACACACTAGGAGGGTTCGACGAGCAGTACTTC. Protein product: CASNTLGGFDEQYF. Combining the CDR3 with reference TRBV9 and TRBJ2-7 gives the whole variable domain DSGVTQTPKHLITATGQRVTLRCSPRSGDLSVYWYQQSLDQGLQFLIQYYNGEERAKGNILERFSAQQFPDLHSELNLSSLELGDSALYFCASNTLGGFDEQYFGPGTRLTVT.

This clonotype was recorded at least ten times. This chain connects TRBV28 to TRBJ2-7, with D perhaps TRBD1 (6 bases). Germline values: CDR1 MDHEN, CDR2 SYDVKM. The V gene lost 2 bases and the J gene lost 3 bases, with 8 bases spanning the gap. The CDR3 runs 13 residues. The DNA of the CDR3 is TGTGCCAGCAGTTTAGGGGGCCACTACGAGCAGTACTTC. Residues: CASSLGGHYEQYF.

A few counts support this clonotype. The rearrangement uses TRBV5-4 and TRBJ2-1; D may be TRBD2 (5 bases). The germline V gene encodes CDR1 SGHNT and CDR2 YYREEE (reference sequence). CDR3 length: 16 residues. Trimming cost V 0 bases and J 0 bases, with 10 bases left between them. The CDR3 is CASSLAEGSSYNEQFF. CDR3 coding DNA: TGTGCCAGCAGCTTGGCCGAGGGAAGCTCCTACAATGAGCAGTTCTTC.